Following are 27 T cell receptor beta chains from one sample sequenced in a study of OX40 agonist ivuxolimab in advanced cancers. Only in-frame clones appear in the TCRdb table, and some are missing; sequencing was by immunoSEQ multiplex PCR. The data contain around 65,000 clones, nearly 90% of them seen just once; the ten biggest clones take up approximately 0.32%. Source: CD4+ or CD8+ T cells sorted from blood, taken in a trial of the OX40 agonist ivuxolimab. These receptors were taken from an adult with an advanced solid tumor such as melanoma, head and neck, liver or kidney cancer.

V gene TRBV18 combines with J gene TRBJ2-5; D is possibly TRBD1 (5 bases). The CDR3 length is 16 residues. CDR1 is KGHSH and CDR2 is LQKENI in the germline V gene. Trimming cost V 1 base and J 1 base, with 13 bases left between them. The CDR3 DNA reads as TGTGCCAGCTCACCACGAACAGGATGGGTCCAAGAGACCCAGTACTTC. Protein product: CASSPRTGWVQETQYF.

This chain links TRBV11-1 with TRBJ2-1; D possibly corresponds to TRBD2 (5 bases). Germline CDR1 SGHAT, CDR2 FQDESV (reference sequence). V lost 5 bases, J lost 1 base, and 21 bases lay in between. CDR3 length equals 18 residues. CDR3 DNA: TGTGCCAGCAGCGCCCGACCTGGGGAGCAAGTATCCTACAATGAGCAGTTCTTC. As protein: CASSARPGEQVSYNEQFF.

This chain joins TRBV7-2 and TRBJ2-3; D is uncertain. The germline gives CDR1 SGHTA, CDR2 FQGNSA. Trimming stripped 8 bases from V and 15 bases from J, with 9 bases between. This CDR3 is built from 8 residues. Here the CDR3 DNA reads TGTGCCAGCCCAGGCGGTTATTTT. Protein sequence: CASPGGYF.

The chain carries TRBV9 and TRBJ1-1; D ambiguous. Germline CDR1 and CDR2: SGDLS and YYNGEE. This CDR3 contains 16 residues. V dropped 4 bases and J dropped 1 base, with 17 bases sitting between them. The CDR3 reads CASSSSLGGRNTEAFF. CDR3 in DNA: TGTGCCAGCAGCTCTAGTCTAGGAGGGCGGAACACTGAAGCTTTCTTT.

The chain is built from TRBV7-3 and TRBJ2-7; 12 nucleotides line up with TRBD2. Germline V gene data show CDR1 as SGHTA and CDR2 as FQGTGA. CDR3 length: 15 residues. The V segment lost 5 bases and the J segment 2 bases; nucleotides outside the gene matches: 4. CDR3 amino acids: CASSMTSGGTYEQYF. Written as DNA, the CDR3 is TGTGCCAGCAGCATGACTAGCGGGGGTACCTACGAGCAGTACTTC.

This chain connects TRBV5-1 to TRBJ2-3; 7 nucleotides line up with TRBD2. J lost 0 bases, V lost 0 bases, and 10 bases had no gene match. The CDR3 has 18 amino acids. In germline, CDR1 is SGHRS, CDR2 YFSETQ. The CDR3 loop is CASSLGPSGSFSTDTQYF. The CDR3 DNA is TGCGCCAGCAGCTTGGGGCCTAGCGGATCCTTCAGCACAGATACGCAGTATTTT.

In this sample, this clone turned up a few times. The chain links TRBV5-1 to TRBJ1-2; D not certain. This CDR3 comprises 15 residues. Per the germline V gene, CDR1 is SGHRS and CDR2 is YFSETQ. Trimming stripped 5 bases from V and 3 bases from J, with 17 bases between. The chain's CDR3 is CASRAMTTWDYGYTF. CDR3 nucleotide sequence: TGCGCCAGCAGGGCGATGACGACGTGGGACTATGGCTACACCTTC.

The chain links TRBV6-1 to TRBJ1-4; no clear D. Looked up from germline, CDR1 is MNHNS and CDR2 is SASEGT. The CDR3 consists of 14 residues. The ends were cut back, 6 bases at V and 1 base at J, with 9 bases in the middle. Here the CDR3 DNA reads TGTGCCAGCAGCCATAGCGAAACTAATGAAAAACTGTTTTTT. It encodes CASSHSETNEKLFF.

This sequence joins TRBV7-3 and TRBJ1-3, with D hard to call. The germline gives CDR1 SGHTA, CDR2 FQGTGA. This CDR3 is built from 13 residues. Trimming shortened V by 5 bases and J by 4 bases, and 9 bases separated the two germline ends. In DNA form, the CDR3 reads TGTGCCAGCAGCCCAGACTTCGGAAACACCATATATTTT. It specifies CASSPDFGNTIYF.

The CDR3 DNA is TGTGCCAGCAGCCTACCGGAGGGGCAGCCCCAGCATTTT. Protein sequence: CASSLPEGQPQHF. The chain couples TRBV6-7 to TRBJ1-5, with D maybe TRBD1 (5 bases). TRBV6-7 counts as an open reading frame of uncertain function. The CDR3 is made up of 13 amino acids. Trimming left V 6 bases short and J 7 bases short, with 13 bases between.

The rearrangement uses TRBV5-1 and TRBJ2-3; the match to TRBD2 covers 8 bases. The CDR3 loop spans 14 amino acids. J was trimmed by 7 bases and V by 3 bases; bases with no gene match: 7. The germline gives CDR1 SGHRS, CDR2 YFSETQ. The CDR3 protein is CASSSRGGTNTQYF. CDR3 nucleotides: TGCGCCAGCAGCTCTCGGGGGGGGACGAATACGCAGTATTTT.

V usage is TRBV5-1 and J usage is TRBJ1-1; 11 positions agree with TRBD1. The V gene's germline CDR1 is SGHRS and CDR2 YFSETQ. The CDR3 length is 16 residues. J lost 4 bases, V lost 3 bases, and 8 bases had no gene match. The CDR3 is CASSSTGQGVSTEAFF. The CDR3, as DNA: TGCGCCAGCAGCTCGACGGGACAGGGGGTAAGCACTGAAGCTTTCTTT.

As DNA, the CDR3 is TGTGCCAGTAGTATAGGGGACAGGGGGTTCGTCGAGCAGTACTTC. Translation: CASSIGDRGFVEQYF. V and J are TRBV19 and TRBJ2-7, with 11 bases that match TRBD1. The CDR3 runs 15 residues. Germline V gene sequence: CDR1 LNHDA, CDR2 SQIVND (reference sequence). J was trimmed by 6 bases and V by 1 base; bases with no gene match: 5. Complete variable domain (other parts from reference TRBV19 and TRBJ2-7): DGGITQSPKYLFRKEGQNVTLSCEQNLNHDAMYWYRQDPGQGLRLIYYSQIVNDFQKGDIAEGYSVSREKKESFPLTVTSAQKNPTAFYLCASSIGDRGFVEQYFGPGTRLTVT.

V gene TRBV11-2 combines with J gene TRBJ2-5; maybe TRBD1 (5 bases). The V end lost 3 bases, the J end lost 2 bases, and 10 bases lay between the germline ends. Per germline, CDR1 SGHAT and CDR2 FQNNGV. The CDR3 sequence is 14 residues long. The CDR3 region is CASSFSTVQETQYF. CDR3 bases: TGTGCCAGCAGCTTCTCGACAGTTCAAGAGACCCAGTACTTC. Variable domain in full (rest from reference TRBV11-2 and TRBJ2-5): EAGVAQSPRYKIIEKRQSVAFWCNPISGHATLYWYQQILGQGPKLLIQFQNNGVVDDSQLPKDRFSAERLKGVDSTLKIQPAKLEDSAVYLCASSFSTVQETQYFGPGTRLLVL.

The rearrangement links TRBV18 to TRBJ2-5; 9 nucleotides line up with TRBD2. Germline lookup yields CDR1 KGHSH and CDR2 LQKENI. The CDR3 has 16 amino acids. The V and J ends lost 2 bases and 1 base, in that order; junction bases with no gene match: 5. CDR3 protein: CASSPGAGGFQETQYF. DNA of the CDR3: TGTGCCAGCTCACCAGGAGCGGGGGGCTTCCAAGAGACCCAGTACTTC.

The chain recombines TRBV2 with TRBJ2-1; possibly TRBD2 for D (6 bases). The germline gives CDR1 SNHLY, CDR2 FYNNEI. The V gene lost 7 bases and the J gene lost 2 bases, with 9 bases spanning the gap. The CDR3 runs to 13 residues. The CDR3 coding sequence is TGTGCCAGCATCGGAGGGCCCTACAATGAGCAGTTCTTC. Protein product: CASIGGPYNEQFF.

This chain uses TRBV5-1 with TRBJ1-4, with D possibly TRBD1 on 6 matching bases. Trimming took 2 bases from V and 7 from J, leaving 12 bases between them. Germline CDR1 SGHRS, CDR2 YFSETQ. The CDR3 consists of 14 residues. CDR3 in amino acids: CASSLWGAPEKLFF. The CDR3 DNA reads TGCGCCAGCAGCTTATGGGGGGCGCCTGAAAAACTGTTTTTT.

This chain connects TRBV11-3 to TRBJ2-3, with a weak D call TRBD1 (5 bases). CDR3 length: 14 amino acids. In germline, CDR1 is SGHNT, CDR2 YENEEA. Deletions cut 5 bases from V and 4 bases from J, with 13 bases between. CDR3 amino acids: CASSAAGYADTQYF. In nucleotides, the CDR3 is TGTGCCAGCAGCGCAGCAGGGTATGCAGATACGCAGTATTTT.

The chain is built from TRBV5-6 and TRBJ1-2; D ambiguous. The V end lost 5 bases, the J end lost 2 bases, and 10 bases lay between the germline ends. The CDR3 is 13 amino acids. Germline V CDR1 and CDR2: SGHDT, YYEEEE. The CDR3 protein is CASRRTENYGYTF. CDR3 DNA: TGTGCCAGCAGACGAACAGAAAACTATGGCTACACCTTC.

A remark on this clone: This CDR3 is also generated by other DNA sequences in the sample. This rearrangement joins TRBV15 to TRBJ2-7, with D perhaps matching TRBD1 or TRBD2 (5 bases each). CDR1 is LNHNV and CDR2 is YYDKDF in the germline V gene (reference sequence). This CDR3 is built from 15 residues. The V end lost 5 bases, the J end lost 3 bases, and 17 bases lay between the germline ends. The CDR3 loop reads CATSRQDRGLYEQYF. As DNA, the CDR3 is TGTGCCACCAGCCGGCAGGACCGGGGCCTCTACGAGCAGTACTTC.

V usage is TRBV9 and J usage is TRBJ2-6; D is perhaps TRBD1 (5 bases). CDR3 length equals 16 residues. V was trimmed by 3 bases and J by 1 base, leaving 11 bases between them. The germline V gene encodes CDR1 SGDLS and CDR2 YYNGEE. The DNA for the CDR3 is TGTGCCAGCAGCGCGACCCAGGGATCTGGGGCCAACGTCCTGACTTTC. This encodes CASSATQGSGANVLTF.

The chain carries TRBV5-1 and TRBJ1-2; D is undetermined. The V end was cut by 0 bases, the J end by 6 bases, with 15 bases between. CDR1 is SGHRS and CDR2 is YFSETQ in the germline V gene. This CDR3 is 15 amino acids long. The CDR3 DNA follows: TGCGCCAGCAGCTTGGGGCTCAATGGGTATGATGGCTACACCTTC. This encodes CASSLGLNGYDGYTF.

The gene calls are TRBV6-5 and TRBJ1-3; weak D call: TRBD1 (6 bases). This CDR3 region has 16 residues. V dropped 0 bases and J dropped 2 bases, with 11 bases sitting between them. From germline, CDR1 is MNHEY and CDR2 SVGAGI. Here the CDR3 DNA reads TGTGCCAGCAGTTACTCGAGGGGGGGCACTGGAAACACCATATATTTT. Its translation: CASSYSRGGTGNTIYF.

This sequence joins TRBV2 and TRBJ2-7, with D maybe TRBD1 (6 bases). Germline loops: CDR1 SNHLY, CDR2 FYNNEI. CDR3 length equals 14 residues. V lost 2 bases and J 6 bases, leaving 14 bases between the germline ends. The CDR3 sequence is CASSETGLPAEQYF. DNA of the CDR3: TGTGCCAGCAGTGAAACAGGGCTACCGGCCGAGCAGTACTTC.

The rearrangement joins TRBV5-1 to TRBJ2-3, with TRBD2 matching over 11 bases. The germline V gene encodes CDR1 SGHRS and CDR2 YFSETQ. V shed 1 base, J shed 0 bases, and the junction held 7 bases outside the gene matches. CDR3 size: 18 residues. This CDR3 is CASSLSVSGGASTDTQYF. CDR3 in DNA: TGCGCCAGCAGCTTGTCGGTTAGCGGGGGGGCTAGCACAGATACGCAGTATTTT.

The CDR3 loop reads CASSPIRNEQFF. CDR3 sequence (DNA): TGTGCCAGCTCACCCATCCGCAATGAGCAGTTCTTC. The chain is built from TRBV18 and TRBJ2-1; D call uncertain. The CDR3 length is 12 residues. Deletions cut 3 bases from V and 6 bases from J, with 6 bases between. From germline, CDR1 is KGHSH and CDR2 LQKENI.

V usage is TRBV19 and J usage is TRBJ1-5; the D gene is possibly TRBD1 (5 bases). Trimming pared 3 bases from V and 5 bases from J, leaving 14 bases between. This CDR3 contains 15 residues. The germline V gene has CDR1 LNHDA and CDR2 SQIVND (reference sequence). The CDR3 loop reads CASSIFQGIDQPQHF. CDR3 coding DNA: TGTGCCAGTAGTATTTTCCAGGGAATAGATCAGCCCCAGCATTTT.